The 30 T cell receptor beta chains given below trace back to one sample, sequenced in a study of T cells in Graves' hyperthyroidism and ophthalmopathy. TCR beta CDR3 regions were amplified from RNA transcripts. The TCR CDR3 first-round RT-PCR relied on the HTBI primer set. TCRdb independently ran MiXCR on the multiplex PCR reads; one entry per CDR3 protein. The sample includes 700,000 to 950,000 distinct CDR3 sequences, roughly a third seen only once; the top ten take roughly 30%. The specimen sequenced was blood. Source of these receptors: a woman between 40 and 55 years old with Graves' hyperthyroidism.

In its sample, this clonotype was seen many times. CDR3 amino acids: CSASNTGNGNTIYF. In nucleotides, the CDR3 is TGCAGTGCTAGTAATACAGGGAACGGAAACACCATATATTTT. The chain combines TRBV20-1 with TRBJ1-3, with TRBD1 as a possible D gene (6 bases). Looked up from germline, CDR1 is DFQATT and CDR2 is SNEGSKA (reference sequence). Trimming shortened V by 3 bases and J by 4 bases, and 13 bases separated the two germline ends. There are 14 residues in the CDR3.

Many counts were recorded for this clonotype. The rearrangement uses TRBV20-1 and TRBJ1-1, with no clear D. The CDR3 extends over 13 amino acids. Trimming pared 0 bases from V and 5 bases from J, leaving 10 bases between. Germline V gene sequence: CDR1 DFQATT, CDR2 SNEGSKA (reference sequence). CDR3 bases: TGCAGTGCTAGAGACCCGAGCAAAACTGAAGCTTTCTTT. Amino acid sequence: CSARDPSKTEAFF.

Notes on this clonotype: Compared with germline, one end of the junction differs, possibly owing to a read error. The chain joins TRBV7-9 to TRBJ1-2, with a weak D call TRBD1 (5 bases). This CDR3 is built from 16 residues. Germline loops: CDR1 SEHNR, CDR2 FQNEAQ (reference sequence). The CDR3 bases are TGTGCCAGCAGCGTAGCGGTATATGACAGTAACTATGGCTACACCTTC. This gives the protein CASSVAVYDSNYGYTF. Filled out from reference TRBV7-9 and TRBJ1-2, the complete variable domain reads DTGVSQNPRHKITKRGQNVTFRCDPISEHNRLYWYRQTLGQGPEFLTYFQNEAQLEKSRLLSDRFSAERPKGSFSTLEIQRTEQGDSAMYLCASSVAVYDSNYGYTFGSGTRLTVV.

This clonotype was seen at least ten times. The V call is TRBV9, the J call TRBJ1-6; D is ambiguous. From germline, CDR1 is SGDLS and CDR2 YYNGEE. With 4 bases removed from V and 10 bases from J, the gap between germline ends came to 18 bases. This CDR3 has 15 amino acids. This CDR3 reads CASSPEWQESSPLHF. CDR3 coding DNA: TGTGCCAGCAGCCCCGAGTGGCAGGAATCGTCACCCCTCCACTTT.

This clonotype was counted at least ten times. The chain employs TRBV19 and TRBJ1-2, with D hard to call. The CDR3 has 14 amino acids. Looked up from germline, CDR1 is LNHDA and CDR2 is SQIVND (reference sequence). Trimming shortened V by 3 bases and J by 3 bases, and 11 bases separated the two germline ends. CDR3 sequence reads: CASSIWLQDYGYTF. The CDR3 nucleotides are TGTGCCAGTAGTATCTGGCTGCAGGACTATGGCTACACCTTC.

This clonotype has a count of ten or more. This chain uses TRBV10-3 with TRBJ1-5, with TRBD1 matching over 7 bases. The CDR3 spans 14 residues. V lost 3 bases to trimming and J lost 7 bases; unmatched junction nucleotides: 6. CDR1 and CDR2 from the germline V gene are ENHRY and SYGVKD. In nucleotides, the CDR3 is TGTGCCATCAGTGAAGGCAGGGGGGCCCAGCCCCAGCATTTT. As protein: CAISEGRGAQPQHF.

For this clonotype: The junction shows a germline mismatch at one end, possibly a read error. The genes are TRBV7-8 and TRBJ2-5; TRBD2 matches 9 bases. The V gene's germline CDR1 is SGHVS and CDR2 FQNEAQ. This CDR3 is 17 amino acids long. CDR3 bases: TGTGCCAGCAGCTCATCATTAGCGGGGGCCTCTCAAGGGACCCTGTACTTC. Its translation is CASSSSLAGASQGTLYF.

The chain recombines TRBV7-3 with TRBJ2-2; D unresolved. From germline, CDR1 is SGHTA and CDR2 FQGTGA. The CDR3 loop spans 14 amino acids. V lost 0 bases and J lost 5, with 7 bases in between. CDR3 nucleotide sequence: TGTGCCAGCAGCTTAACATATAAGACCGGGGAGCTGTTTTTT. Its protein product is CASSLTYKTGELFF.

V and J are TRBV12-3 or TRBV12-4 and TRBJ1-2; 7 bases align to TRBD1. With V trimmed by 5 bases and J by 5 bases, 14 bases remained unmatched. This CDR3 is 16 amino acids long. The CDR3 region has the DNA TGTGCCAGCAGTAGGGCCCAAACAGGGGTATTGTATGGCTACACCTTC. Its translation: CASSRAQTGVLYGYTF.

The chain's CDR3 is CASNGGLRLLSYNSPLHF. For the CDR3, the DNA is TGTGCCAGCAATGGGGGCTTAAGATTATTATCCTATAATTCACCCCTCCACTTT. The rearrangement links TRBV12-3 or TRBV12-4 to TRBJ1-6; a weak D match, TRBD1 (6 bases). The CDR3 is 18 amino acids. The V and J ends lost 7 bases and 1 base respectively, with 20 bases between them.

This clonotype was counted ten times or more. The gene calls are TRBV19 and TRBJ1-6, with TRBD1 matching over 7 bases. Per germline, CDR1 LNHDA and CDR2 SQIVND (reference sequence). Trimming removed 3 bases from V and 10 bases from J; junction bases left unmatched: 6. The CDR3 consists of 14 residues. The CDR3 sequence: CASSMTGYDSPLHF. The CDR3, as DNA: TGTGCCAGTAGTATGACAGGGTATGACTCACCCCTCCACTTT.

This clonotype has only a few counts. This chain joins TRBV6-2 or TRBV6-3 and TRBJ2-5; D possibly corresponds to TRBD1 (5 bases). The V end was cut by 10 bases, the J end by 6 bases, with 21 bases between. CDR3 length: 14 amino acids. Germline V lookup: CDR1 MNHEY, CDR2 SVGEGT. DNA of the CDR3: TGTGCCACAAGGACACGCGACGAGAGAAAGACCCAGTACTTC. Translation: CATRTRDERKTQYF.

The gene calls are TRBV20-1 and TRBJ1-1, with 8 bases aligning to TRBD1. The CDR3 runs to 13 residues. V gave up 1 base and J gave up 10 bases; unmatched junction bases: 8. Germline lookup yields CDR1 DFQATT and CDR2 SNEGSKA (reference sequence). In DNA form, the CDR3 reads TGCAGTGCTAGAGGCCAGGGGGCAGATCCAGCTTTCTTT. Residues: CSARGQGADPAFF.

The rearrangement joins TRBV20-1 to TRBJ2-3, with 12 bases identical to TRBD2. The CDR3 loop spans 16 amino acids. Germline V CDR1 and CDR2: DFQATT, SNEGSKA (reference sequence). The V gene end was trimmed by 0 bases and the J gene end by 1 base; junction bases not matched to a gene: 2. The CDR3 region is CSARDRLAGGTDTQYF. The CDR3 DNA reads TGCAGTGCTAGAGATCGACTAGCGGGAGGCACAGATACGCAGTATTTT.

This clonotype was counted ten times or more. The chain joins TRBV19 to TRBJ1-5; D is unclear. V gave up 8 bases and J gave up 3 bases, with 14 bases separating them. The CDR3 spans 14 residues. Per the germline V gene, CDR1 is LNHDA and CDR2 is SQIVND (reference sequence). CDR3 DNA: TGTGCCAGTCACCATCTGGGGTTCAATCAGCCCCAGCATTTT. Protein: CASHHLGFNQPQHF.

This clonotype was observed a handful of times. The chain links TRBV2 to TRBJ1-4; the D is unclear. Germline V gene sequence: CDR1 SNHLY, CDR2 FYNNEI. The CDR3 is made up of 13 amino acids. With 6 bases removed from V and 8 bases from J, the gap between germline ends came to 13 bases. The CDR3 DNA reads as TGTGCCAGCAGCCCCTGGGCGCTCGAAAAACTGTTTTTT. This sequence encodes CASSPWALEKLFF. Full variable domain (outside the CDR3, taken from reference TRBV2 and TRBJ1-4): EPEVTQTPSHQVTQMGQEVILRCVPISNHLYFYWYRQILGQKVEFLVSFYNNEISEKSEIFDDQFSVERPDGSNFTLKIRSTKLEDSAMYFCASSPWALEKLFFGSGTQLSVL.

This sequence joins TRBV6-2 or TRBV6-3 and TRBJ2-2, with TRBD1 matching 7 bases. This CDR3 is built from 16 residues. V dropped 2 bases and J dropped 2; count of bases not matched to a gene: 5. Germline assignment: CDR1 MNHEY and CDR2 SVGEGT. CDR3 bases: TGTGCCAGCAGTTACACGACAGGGTATAACACCGGGGAGCTGTTTTTT. Residues: CASSYTTGYNTGELFF.

This chain connects TRBV20-1 to TRBJ2-5; a weak D match, TRBD1 (6 bases). CDR3 length: 13 amino acids. The V end lost 1 base, the J end lost 2 bases, and 8 bases lay between the germline ends. The germline CDR1 and CDR2 sequences are DFQATT and SNEGSKA (reference sequence). CDR3 residues: CSARGGQQETQYF. The CDR3 bases are TGCAGTGCTAGAGGCGGACAGCAAGAGACCCAGTACTTC.

The chain uses TRBV29-1 and TRBJ2-7; 8 positions agree with TRBD1. The CDR3 has 13 residues. The V gene's germline CDR1 is SQVTM and CDR2 ANQGSEA. V dropped 6 bases and J dropped 3; count of bases not matched to a gene: 7. The CDR3 region is CSVSRDRNYEQYF. DNA of the CDR3: TGCAGCGTAAGCCGGGACAGGAACTACGAGCAGTACTTC.

This clonotype was observed many times. The rearrangement uses TRBV12-3 or TRBV12-4 and TRBJ1-6; D is unresolved. Trimming took off 7 bases at V and 10 bases at J, with 11 bases between the two ends. The length of the CDR3 is 12 residues. The CDR3: CASTLWGSPLHF. CDR3 DNA sequence: TGTGCCAGCACCCTGTGGGGATCACCCCTCCACTTT.

The rearrangement uses TRBV7-2 and TRBJ1-4, with 11 bases aligning to TRBD1. The CDR3 extends over 14 amino acids. The junction had 1 base not matched to a gene; V was cut back by 3 bases and J by 7 bases. Germline V lookup: CDR1 SGHTA, CDR2 FQGNSA. The CDR3 sequence: CASSFGQGAEKLFF. CDR3 bases: TGTGCCAGCAGCTTCGGACAGGGGGCTGAAAAACTGTTTTTT.

This clonotype was seen only a few times. The chain couples TRBV4-1 to TRBJ1-5; the D is unclear. The V end was cut by 0 bases, the J end by 7 bases, with 7 bases between. Germline values: CDR1 MGHRA, CDR2 YSYEKL. The CDR3 length is 13 residues. CDR3 sequence: CASSQDLWQPQHF. The DNA for the CDR3 is TGCGCCAGCAGCCAAGATTTGTGGCAGCCCCAGCATTTT.

The chain couples TRBV20-1 to TRBJ1-2; D may be TRBD1 (6 bases). Germline V gene lookup returns CDR1 DFQATT and CDR2 SNEGSKA (reference sequence). V gave up 2 bases and J gave up 4 bases, with 11 bases separating them. The CDR3 runs 13 residues. The CDR3 sequence is CSARWTDFYGYTF. The CDR3 bases are TGCAGTGCTAGATGGACAGATTTCTATGGCTACACCTTC.

This clonotype has ten or more counts. The chain joins TRBV10-3 to TRBJ2-5, with 11 bases fitting TRBD1. Germline V gene data show CDR1 as ENHRY and CDR2 as SYGVKD. CDR3 length: 16 residues. With V trimmed by 3 bases and J by 5 bases, 8 bases remained unmatched. The CDR3 DNA reads TGTGCCATCAGTGATGCCGGGACAGGGGGTGGCGAGACCCAGTACTTC. Amino acid sequence: CAISDAGTGGGETQYF.

As to this clonotype: The CDR3 carries no conserved terminal phenylalanine or tryptophan, so it likely arises from a read error. The DNA is left out, because the CDR3 cannot be placed on it with certainty; the CDR3 is given as TCRdb lists it. The chain couples TRBV6-1 to TRBJ2-6. The CDR3 contains 8 residues when both ends are counted. Germline-derived CDR1 and CDR2 are MNHNS and SASEGT. CDR3 in amino acids: CASSEGYV.

The chain links TRBV6-1 to TRBJ2-3; D gene uncertain. Trimming shortened V by 0 bases and J by 0 bases, and 7 bases separated the two germline ends. CDR3 size: 15 residues. CDR1 and CDR2 (germline): MNHNS, SASEGT. The CDR3 protein is CASSEAGWSTDTQYF. The CDR3, as DNA: TGTGCCAGCAGTGAAGCAGGCTGGAGCACAGATACGCAGTATTTT.

This sequence joins TRBV24-1 and TRBJ2-7; 9 nucleotides match TRBD1. The junction had 5 bases not matched to a gene; V was cut back by 9 bases and J by 3 bases. This CDR3 has 13 residues. Germline V gives CDR1 KGHDR, CDR2 SFDVKD. In DNA, the CDR3 is TGTGCCACCGATCCGGGACAGGGCTACGAGCAGTACTTC. Translating gives CATDPGQGYEQYF.

The sample holds a few counts of this clonotype. The chain combines TRBV5-5 with TRBJ1-5; D is possibly TRBD1 (5 bases). Per the germline V gene, CDR1 is SGHKS and CDR2 is YYEKEE (reference sequence). V was trimmed by 2 bases and J by 4 bases, leaving 13 bases between them. This CDR3 is built from 15 residues. CDR3 nucleotides: TGTGCCAGCAGCTTCTCAGGAGGGGAAAATCAGCCCCAGCATTTT. The encoded protein is CASSFSGGENQPQHF.

The genes are TRBV6-5 and TRBJ1-2, with a weak D call TRBD1 (5 bases). V was cut by 0 bases and J by 7 bases, with 21 bases left in between. The CDR3 is 17 amino acids. The germline gives CDR1 MNHEY, CDR2 SVGAGI. The CDR3 sequence: CASSYSRGTRGYGGYTF. CDR3 nucleotide sequence: TGTGCCAGCAGTTACTCACGCGGGACGAGGGGCTACGGTGGCTACACCTTC.

With respect to this clonotype: An end of the junction does not agree with germline; a read error may underlie this. The V and J genes are TRBV7-3 and TRBJ1-2; no reliable D call. Germline V gives CDR1 SGHTA, CDR2 FQGTGA. This CDR3 contains 15 residues. In nucleotides, the CDR3 is TGTGCCAGCAGCTTAGAATGGGCAGGCAACTATGGCCACACCTTC. Residues: CASSLEWAGNYGHTF.